This T cell receptor (beta chain) stems from a study of cytomegalovirus exposure and HLA in healthy donors. CDR1 and CDR2 from the germline V gene are SNHLY and FYNNEI. J was trimmed by 4 bases and V by 7 bases; bases with no gene match: 10. The CDR3 is 15 amino acids. In the PCR, 60 Vbeta and 13 Jbeta primers were used. Repertoires were generated with immunoSEQ multiplex PCR, while TCRdb's copy carries only in-frame clones and drops some. The repertoire consists of more than 75,000 clones, with roughly four fifths occurring once and the leading ten covering 6.2%. The sequence was obtained from a woman aged 45-65 years in good health and CMV-seropositive. Sequencing used PBMCs. The chain links TRBV2 to TRBJ2-4; 7 positions match TRBD1. CDR3 DNA sequence: TGTGCCAGCAAGACACAGGGGTTTAATAAAAACATTCAGTACTTC. Its translation: CASKTQGFNKNIQYF.